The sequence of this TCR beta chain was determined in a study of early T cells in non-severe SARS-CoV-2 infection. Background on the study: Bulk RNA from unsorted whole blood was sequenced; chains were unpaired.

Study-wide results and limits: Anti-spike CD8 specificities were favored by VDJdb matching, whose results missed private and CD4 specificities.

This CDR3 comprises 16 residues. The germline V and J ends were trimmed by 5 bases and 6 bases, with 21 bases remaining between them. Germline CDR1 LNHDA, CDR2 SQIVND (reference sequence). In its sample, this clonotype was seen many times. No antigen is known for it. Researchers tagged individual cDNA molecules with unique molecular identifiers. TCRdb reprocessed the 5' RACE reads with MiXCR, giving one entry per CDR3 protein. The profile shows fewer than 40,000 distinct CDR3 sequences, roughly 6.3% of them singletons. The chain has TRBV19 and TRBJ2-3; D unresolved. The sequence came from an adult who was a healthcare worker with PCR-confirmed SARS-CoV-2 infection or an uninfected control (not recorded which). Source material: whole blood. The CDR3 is CASSFGTLRSSDTQYF. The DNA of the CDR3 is TGTGCCAGTAGTTTTGGAACTCTTCGATCGTCTGATACGCAGTATTTT.